The text below deals with one T cell receptor (beta chain). Its antigen is unidentified. The data were taken from a study of shared clonotypes between healthy human individuals. This CDR3 is 15 amino acids long. Germline V gives CDR1 MDHEN, CDR2 SYDVKM. V shed 3 bases and J shed 6 bases, with 18 bases lying between them. Study-wide results and limits: Larger estimated richness was generally recorded for naive subsets relative to memory subsets.

Only CD45RO-negative cells positively selected for CCR7 counted as naive CD8 cells, so terminally differentiated effector memory CD45RA+ cells were excluded. An even split of each subset's genomic DNA across several immunoSEQ plates was performed. The protocol was immunoSEQ multiplex PCR, while the TCRdb copy is restricted to in-frame clones and leaves out a portion. The table has around 2,000,000 clones, roughly 91% seen once. The gene calls are TRBV28 and TRBJ2-7; a possible D gene is TRBD1 (5 bases). This TCR was sampled from a man between 18 and 35 years old in good health. Some clones in this sample may be carry-over from other donors' samples. The specimen was naive CD8+ T cells from PBMCs. The CDR3 nucleotides are TGTGCCAGCAGTTTTGTCCGGACACGGCTTCCCGAGCAGTACTTC. Translating gives CASSFVRTRLPEQYF.